These 31 T cell receptor beta chains came from one sample sequenced in a study of early stage breast cancer tumors. Produced via immunoSEQ multiplex PCR; TCRdb's table is partial and in-frame only. The sample lists approximately 30,000 clones, around 53% occurring once. Material for sequencing was breast tumor tissue. The receptors come from a person in their fifties with breast cancer.

Concerning this clone: Germline and junction disagree at one end, which may indicate a read error. This chain connects TRBV7-2 to TRBJ2-2, with 13 bases fitting TRBD2. The CDR3 totals 17 residues. CDR1 and CDR2 (germline): SGHTA, FQGNSA. The CDR3 region has the DNA TGTGCCAGCAGCTTAGTTCGCACTGGGGGGACTAGCGGGGTGCTGTTTTTT. Its translation: CASSLVRTGGTSGVLFF.

The chain carries TRBV6-5 and TRBJ1-1; TRBD1 aligns across 7 bases. There are 12 residues in the CDR3. V lost 4 bases to trimming and J lost 9 bases; unmatched junction nucleotides: 5. Germline V gives CDR1 MNHEY, CDR2 SVGAGI. The CDR3 nucleotides are TGTGCCAGCAGTTTAACAGGGGATAAAGCTTTCTTT. It encodes CASSLTGDKAFF.

This chain uses TRBV11-2 with TRBJ1-3; D ambiguous. The CDR3 totals 17 residues. The V and J ends lost 0 bases and 0 bases respectively, with 12 bases between them. Per the germline V gene, CDR1 is SGHAT and CDR2 is FQNNGV. CDR3 loop: CASSLDLNTFSGNTIYF. In nucleotides, the CDR3 is TGTGCCAGCAGCTTAGATTTGAACACTTTCTCTGGAAACACCATATATTTT.

The chain is built from TRBV7-9 and TRBJ2-5; 9 bases line up with TRBD1. V shed 3 bases, J shed 5 bases, and the junction held 1 base outside the gene matches. The CDR3 totals 13 residues. Germline V gene lookup returns CDR1 SEHNR and CDR2 FQNEAQ (reference sequence). CDR3 loop: CASSLGTGETQYF. The CDR3 DNA is TGTGCCAGCAGCTTGGGGACAGGGGAGACCCAGTACTTC.

This clone came up a few times. V is TRBV6-5 and J is TRBJ2-2, with D maybe TRBD1 (6 bases). This CDR3 is built from 12 residues. Germline V lookup: CDR1 MNHEY, CDR2 SVGAGI. V was cut by 0 bases and J by 11 bases, with 7 bases left in between. CDR3 DNA: TGTGCCAGCAGTTACTCCAGGGGAGAGCTGTTTTTT. This codes for CASSYSRGELFF.

The chain links TRBV25-1 to TRBJ2-2; D remains ambiguous. The CDR3 is 14 residues long. Germline-derived CDR1 and CDR2 are MGHDK and SYGVNS. V lost 5 bases to trimming and J lost 0 bases, with 7 bases between them. The CDR3 is CASSTPANTGELFF. Here the CDR3 DNA reads TGTGCCAGCAGTACCCCAGCGAACACCGGGGAGCTGTTTTTT.

This clone was picked up many times. The chain recombines TRBV27 with TRBJ1-1; 12 bases are shared with TRBD1. CDR1 and CDR2 from the germline V gene are MNHEY and SMNVEV (reference sequence). CDR3 length equals 15 residues. V shed 4 bases, J shed 7 bases, and the junction held 7 bases outside the gene matches. The DNA for the CDR3 is TGTGCCAGCAGTTCGGGACAGGGGGCGAGGAGTGAAGCTTTCTTT. It is translated as CASSSGQGARSEAFF.

This rearrangement joins TRBV29-1 to TRBJ2-1; TRBD2 matches 7 bases. J gave up 0 bases and V 0 bases, and 8 bases lay outside the gene matches. From germline, CDR1 is SQVTM and CDR2 ANQGSEA. The CDR3 has 17 residues. This chain's CDR3 is CSVEEVYGGSSYNEQFF. The CDR3 nucleotides read TGCAGCGTTGAAGAGGTCTACGGCGGGAGCTCCTACAATGAGCAGTTCTTC.

V gene TRBV10-1 combines with J gene TRBJ2-3; no clear D gene. The ends were cut back, 4 bases at V and 2 bases at J, with 7 bases in the middle. Germline assignment: CDR1 WNHNN and CDR2 SYGVQD (reference sequence). This CDR3 has 13 residues. The chain's CDR3 is CASSALVTDTQYF. CDR3 in DNA: TGCGCCAGCAGTGCCTTAGTCACAGATACGCAGTATTTT.

The chain links TRBV5-6 to TRBJ1-2, with TRBD1 identical over 9 bases. V was pared by 4 bases and J by 5 bases, with 9 bases of the junction left unmatched. CDR1 and CDR2 from the germline V gene are SGHDT and YYEEEE. The CDR3 is made up of 15 amino acids. CDR3 sequence: CASSPGQGLGYGYTF. The CDR3 DNA reads as TGTGCCAGCAGCCCCGGACAGGGGTTAGGTTATGGCTACACCTTC.

This sequence joins TRBV10-3 and TRBJ1-4; the D gene is possibly TRBD1 (6 bases). Germline V gene data show CDR1 as ENHRY and CDR2 as SYGVKD. The CDR3 totals 16 residues. V dropped 3 bases and J dropped 0 bases, with 11 bases sitting between them. The CDR3 DNA sequence: TGTGCCATCAGTGAAGTTGGGACAACAACTAATGAAAAACTGTTTTTT. As protein: CAISEVGTTTNEKLFF.

This clone came up a few times. The sample carries other DNA sequences with the same CDR3. This chain links TRBV6-1 with TRBJ2-5, with 12 nucleotides matching TRBD1. J lost 4 bases, V lost 6 bases, and 9 bases had no gene match. CDR1 MNHNS and CDR2 SASEGT come from the germline V gene. The CDR3 has 16 amino acids. The CDR3 sequence is CASSEMRDRGLETQYF. The CDR3 DNA reads TGTGCCAGCAGCGAAATGAGGGACAGGGGGCTAGAGACCCAGTACTTC.

J is TRBJ2-5 and V is TRBV19, with 7 bases lining up with TRBD2. CDR1 and CDR2 (germline): LNHDA, SQIVND (reference sequence). The CDR3 has 14 residues. Trimming cost V 6 bases and J 4 bases; bases outside gene matches: 8. The CDR3 spells CASSSAGDLETQYF. CDR3 bases: TGTGCCAGTAGCTCCGCGGGAGACTTAGAGACCCAGTACTTC.

The chain employs TRBV19 and TRBJ2-1; TRBD1 agrees at 8 bases. From germline, CDR1 is LNHDA and CDR2 SQIVND (reference sequence). The CDR3 sequence is 15 residues long. V lost 2 bases and J lost 4; bases outside the gene matches: 4. Here the CDR3 reads CASSISQGAYNEQFF. CDR3 coding DNA: TGTGCCAGTAGTATAAGCCAGGGGGCTTACAATGAGCAGTTCTTC.

This chain connects TRBV29-1 to TRBJ2-7; TRBD1 matches 7 bases. CDR1 is SQVTM and CDR2 is ANQGSEA in the germline V gene. V shed 6 bases, J shed 4 bases, and the junction held 9 bases outside the gene matches. This CDR3 contains 13 residues. Here the CDR3 DNA reads TGCAGCGTAGGGGACAGTCGAGAGTACGAGCAGTACTTC. Translating it yields CSVGDSREYEQYF.

The chain has TRBV19 and TRBJ2-1; 10 positions agree with TRBD2. The junction had 5 bases not matched to a gene; V was cut back by 7 bases and J by 5 bases. In germline, CDR1 is LNHDA, CDR2 SQIVND (reference sequence). CDR3 size: 14 residues. CDR3 amino acids: CASKGLAEHNEQFF. As DNA, the CDR3 is TGTGCCAGTAAAGGACTAGCGGAGCACAATGAGCAGTTCTTC.

V and J are TRBV6-6 and TRBJ2-5, with D tentatively TRBD2 (7 bases). CDR3 length: 15 amino acids. The germline V gene has CDR1 MNHNY and CDR2 SVGAGI (reference sequence). V lost 0 bases and J lost 4, with 12 bases in between. The CDR3 loop reads CASSYSGGLGETQYF. CDR3 DNA: TGTGCCAGCAGTTACTCCGGGGGGCTTGGAGAGACCCAGTACTTC.

The gene calls are TRBV30 and TRBJ1-4; D may be TRBD1 (6 bases). The V and J ends lost 7 bases and 8 bases respectively, with 17 bases between them. Germline V CDR1 and CDR2: GTSNPN, SVGIG (reference sequence). The CDR3 covers 13 residues. The CDR3 here is CAFVTGPSEKLFF. The CDR3 nucleotides are TGTGCCTTCGTGACAGGACCGAGCGAAAAACTGTTTTTT.

The chain links TRBV6-6 to TRBJ1-2, with D hard to call. CDR1 and CDR2 from the germline V gene are MNHNY and SVGAGI (reference sequence). Between the trimmed V and J ends, which lost 5 bases and 4 bases, there was a span of 11 bases. The CDR3 is made up of 13 amino acids. CDR3 loop: CASSPGPIYGYTF. The CDR3 DNA reads TGTGCCAGCAGTCCCGGCCCGATCTATGGCTACACCTTC.

The J gene is TRBJ2-2, the V gene TRBV2, with D unclear. This CDR3 comprises 13 residues. V lost 7 bases and J lost 3, with 9 bases in between. The germline V gene encodes CDR1 SNHLY and CDR2 FYNNEI. DNA of the CDR3: TGTGCCAGCACGAACGAATACACCGGGGAGCTGTTTTTT. It specifies CASTNEYTGELFF.

The genes are TRBV30 and TRBJ1-1; TRBD1 agrees at 8 bases. Germline trimming cut 0 bases from V and 1 base from J; bases unmatched to any gene: 13. CDR1 GTSNPN and CDR2 SVGIG come from the germline V gene (reference sequence). The CDR3 loop spans 18 amino acids. CDR3 nucleotide sequence: TGTGCCTGGAGTGTACGAGGGACAGGTGGAACGTGGAACACTGAAGCTTTCTTT. Translating gives CAWSVRGTGGTWNTEAFF.

This chain joins TRBV5-1 and TRBJ1-1; TRBD1 might be the D (5 bases). The CDR3 runs to 16 residues. The V end lost 0 bases, the J end lost 1 base, and 13 bases lay between the germline ends. The germline gives CDR1 SGHRS, CDR2 YFSETQ. The CDR3: CASSLAGPSKNTEAFF. The CDR3 coding sequence is TGCGCCAGCAGCTTGGCAGGGCCCTCCAAGAACACTGAAGCTTTCTTT.

This clone was seen a few times. The rearrangement links TRBV9 to TRBJ2-2, with a possible D match to TRBD1 (5 bases). The V and J ends lost 5 bases and 8 bases respectively, with 13 bases between them. Germline-derived CDR1 and CDR2 are SGDLS and YYNGEE. The CDR3 consists of 13 residues. The CDR3: CASSAGPEGELFF. The CDR3 nucleotides are TGTGCCAGCAGTGCAGGGCCCGAGGGGGAGCTGTTTTTT.

This clone is medium-sized (0.01 to 0.1%). V gene TRBV19 combines with J gene TRBJ2-7, with 11 bases that match TRBD1. Unmatched junction bases numbered 3, after V lost 5 bases and J lost 3 bases. Germline values: CDR1 LNHDA, CDR2 SQIVND (reference sequence). CDR3 length equals 14 residues. The CDR3 here is CASSVGTGGYEQYF. For the CDR3, the DNA is TGTGCCAGTAGTGTGGGGACAGGGGGCTACGAGCAGTACTTC.

The chain uses TRBV19 and TRBJ1-5, with D maybe TRBD1 (5 bases). The CDR3 length is 15 residues. From germline, CDR1 is LNHDA and CDR2 SQIVND (reference sequence). V was trimmed by 7 bases and J by 0 bases, leaving 13 bases between them. CDR3: CASKPGHVSNQPQHF. In DNA form, the CDR3 reads TGTGCCAGTAAGCCAGGACACGTTAGCAATCAGCCCCAGCATTTT.

This clone was observed a handful of times. The chain recombines TRBV2 with TRBJ1-5; D may be TRBD1 (5 bases). CDR1 and CDR2 from the germline V gene are SNHLY and FYNNEI. The CDR3 loop spans 14 amino acids. Deletions cut 6 bases from V and 6 bases from J, with 15 bases between. CDR3 nucleotide sequence: TGTGCCAGCAGCGCTAGCGGGGGAGGTCAGCCCCAGCATTTT. Its translation: CASSASGGGQPQHF.

This clone has a handful of counts. Other DNA variants within this sample encode the same CDR3. The CDR3 region is CASTTGGSYEQYF. CDR3 in DNA: TGTGCCAGCACGACAGGGGGCTCCTACGAGCAGTACTTC. This chain connects TRBV6-6 to TRBJ2-7, with 9 bases fitting TRBD1. The CDR3 has 13 amino acids. Germline values: CDR1 MNHNY, CDR2 SVGAGI (reference sequence). The ends lost 7 bases at V and 0 bases at J; junction bases unmatched: 1.

The chain has TRBV2 and TRBJ2-5; D tentatively reads TRBD1 or TRBD2 (5 bases each). The CDR3 runs to 13 residues. V lost 10 bases and J 3 bases, leaving 15 bases between the germline ends. CDR1 and CDR2 (germline): SNHLY, FYNNEI. The CDR3 DNA is TGTGCCACCAATCGGGACCGTAAAGAGACCCAGTACTTC. Translation: CATNRDRKETQYF.

The V call is TRBV10-3, the J call TRBJ2-7, with 9 bases lining up with TRBD2. The V gene end was trimmed by 6 bases and the J gene end by 6 bases; junction bases not matched to a gene: 9. Per the germline V gene, CDR1 is ENHRY and CDR2 is SYGVKD. This CDR3 is 14 amino acids long. CDR3 DNA: TGTGCCATCAGGCGGACTAGCGAAGGTAGCGAGCAGTACTTC. This encodes CAIRRTSEGSEQYF.

This clone was detected only a few times. V usage is TRBV27 and J usage is TRBJ2-6; the D gene is possibly TRBD1 (5 bases). With 3 bases removed from V and 4 bases from J, the gap between germline ends came to 13 bases. The CDR3 loop spans 16 amino acids. Germline V gives CDR1 MNHEY, CDR2 SMNVEV (reference sequence). DNA for the CDR3: TGTGCCAGCAGTTTTTCTTCAGGGCCCGGGGCCAACGTCCTGACTTTC. It yields the protein CASSFSSGPGANVLTF. Looking up the rest from reference TRBV27 and TRBJ2-6 gives the full variable domain: EAQVTQNPRYLITVTGKKLTVTCSQNMNHEYMSWYRQDPGLGLRQIYYSMNVEVTDKGDVPEGYKVSRKEKRNFPLILESPSPNQTSLYFCASSFSSGPGANVLTFGAGSRLTVL.

This rearrangement joins TRBV18 to TRBJ2-3; 14 bases are shared with TRBD2. The V segment lost 6 bases and the J segment 4 bases; nucleotides outside the gene matches: 15. The CDR3 is 19 residues long. Germline lookup yields CDR1 KGHSH and CDR2 LQKENI. CDR3 DNA: TGTGCCAGCTCCCGTCTGGGACTAGCGGGAGAGAGGTCCGCAGATACGCAGTATTTT. Translation: CASSRLGLAGERSADTQYF. Full variable domain (rest looked up from reference TRBV18 and TRBJ2-3): NAGVMQNPRHLVRRRGQEARLRCSPMKGHSHVYWYRQLPEEGLKFMVYLQKENIIDESGMPKERFSAEFPKEGPSILRIQQVVRGDSAAYFCASSRLGLAGERSADTQYFGPGTRLTVL.